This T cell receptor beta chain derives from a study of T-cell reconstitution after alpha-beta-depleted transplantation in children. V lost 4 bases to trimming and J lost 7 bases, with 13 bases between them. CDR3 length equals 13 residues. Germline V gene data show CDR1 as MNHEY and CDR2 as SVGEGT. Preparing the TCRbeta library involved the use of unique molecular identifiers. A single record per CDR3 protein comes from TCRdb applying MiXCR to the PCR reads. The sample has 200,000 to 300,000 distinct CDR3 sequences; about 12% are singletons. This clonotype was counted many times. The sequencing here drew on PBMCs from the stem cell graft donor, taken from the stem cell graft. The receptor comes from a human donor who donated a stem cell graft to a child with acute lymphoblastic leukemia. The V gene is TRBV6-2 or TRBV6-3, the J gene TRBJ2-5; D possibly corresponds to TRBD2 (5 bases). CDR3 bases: TGTGCCAGCAGTTCGGACGGCCGGGGGACCCAGTACTTC. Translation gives CASSSDGRGTQYF.